The 24 T cell receptor beta chains reported below all come from one sample, sequenced in a study of shared T cell receptors in the human thymus. TCRdb's copy holds only in-frame clones and misses some; the assay was immunoSEQ multiplex PCR. This sample has some 760,000 clones; approximately 85% occur once, and the top ten carry roughly 0.01%. This sample was shared with a second study, whose subject was human thymus T cells.

The sequencing input was thymocytes. The origin of the receptors is a girl under three years old with a congenital heart defect.

This chain uses TRBV10-1 with TRBJ2-3; 9 bases fit TRBD1. CDR1 and CDR2 (germline): WNHNN, SYGVQD (reference sequence). V lost 6 bases and J lost 4; bases outside the gene matches: 2. The CDR3 has 13 amino acids. CDR3 bases: TGCGCCAGCAGGGACAGGGGTTCAGATACGCAGTATTTT. Translated: CASRDRGSDTQYF.

The chain links TRBV4-2 to TRBJ1-5, with 8 nucleotides matching TRBD1. From germline, CDR1 is LGHNA and CDR2 YNFKEQ. The CDR3 is 17 amino acids. With 1 base clipped from V and 2 bases from J, the junction kept 7 bases outside the gene matches. The CDR3 reads CASSQAVDRGGNQPQHF. DNA of the CDR3: TGTGCCAGCAGCCAAGCCGTCGACAGGGGAGGCAATCAGCCCCAGCATTTT.

V usage is TRBV5-1 and J usage is TRBJ2-1; 9 bases agree with TRBD2. Germline V gene lookup returns CDR1 SGHRS and CDR2 YFSETQ. The CDR3 totals 17 residues. V trimming: 1 base; J trimming: 2 bases; junction bases outside the gene matches: 7. DNA for the CDR3: TGCGCCAGCAGCTTGAGGCTAGCGGGGCTTACCTACAATGAGCAGTTCTTC. Protein product: CASSLRLAGLTYNEQFF.

This chain uses TRBV14 with TRBJ2-2; D may be TRBD2 (6 bases). Trimming pared 8 bases from V and 2 bases from J, leaving 12 bases between. This CDR3 is 14 amino acids long. The germline V gene encodes CDR1 SGHDN and CDR2 FVKESK. The CDR3 is CASRRRGNTGELFF. The CDR3 DNA sequence: TGTGCCAGCCGGCGGAGGGGTAACACCGGGGAGCTGTTTTTT.

The CDR3 region is CASSQRDRAALYGYTF. For the CDR3, the DNA is TGTGCCAGCAGTCAAAGGGACAGGGCAGCACTCTATGGCTACACCTTC. The chain links TRBV28 to TRBJ1-2, with 9 bases aligning to TRBD1. V was clipped by 5 bases and J by 4 bases; unmatched bases: 11. The CDR3 runs to 16 residues. From germline, CDR1 is MDHEN and CDR2 SYDVKM.

The chain has TRBV27 and TRBJ1-4, with D uncertain. CDR1 MNHEY and CDR2 SMNVEV come from the germline V gene (reference sequence). V lost 3 bases and J 8 bases, leaving 4 bases between the germline ends. The CDR3 consists of 11 residues. The CDR3 DNA follows: TGTGCCAGCAGTTTCGGGGAAAAACTGTTTTTT. Residues: CASSFGEKLFF.

The rearrangement joins TRBV28 to TRBJ2-7; 9 bases fit TRBD2. CDR1 and CDR2 (germline): MDHEN, SYDVKM. The CDR3 consists of 15 residues. The ends lost 2 bases at V and 2 bases at J; junction bases unmatched: 4. The CDR3 DNA follows: TGTGCCAGCAGTTTAAACGGCGGGGGGGCCTACGAGCAGTACTTC. Translation gives CASSLNGGGAYEQYF.

This rearrangement joins TRBV6-6 to TRBJ1-2; 8 bases agree with TRBD1. V lost 4 bases and J lost 8; bases outside the gene matches: 6. Germline assignment: CDR1 MNHNY and CDR2 SVGAGI (reference sequence). The CDR3 loop spans 13 amino acids. The CDR3 DNA reads TGTGCCAGCAGTTCAGGGGGCCTTGAGGGCTACACCTTC. It is translated as CASSSGGLEGYTF.

This sequence joins TRBV5-1 and TRBJ1-5, with D perhaps matching TRBD1 (6 bases). Trimming removed 4 bases at V and 1 base at J, with 12 bases between. From germline, CDR1 is SGHRS and CDR2 YFSETQ. There are 15 residues in the CDR3. In DNA, the CDR3 is TGCGCCAGCAGCATCGGACAGCCCAGCAATCAGCCCCAGCATTTT. The encoded protein is CASSIGQPSNQPQHF.

The V and J genes are TRBV7-2 and TRBJ1-1; possible D gene TRBD1, 6 bases. Germline CDR1 reads SGHTA; CDR2 reads FQGNSA. V lost 6 bases and J 9 bases, leaving 17 bases between the germline ends. The CDR3 spans 13 residues. The CDR3 loop reads CASRGEFRGKAFF. In DNA, the CDR3 is TGTGCCAGCAGGGGAGAATTCAGGGGTAAAGCTTTCTTT.

The chain recombines TRBV6-5 with TRBJ1-1, with D maybe TRBD1 (5 bases). Germline CDR1 and CDR2: MNHEY and SVGAGI. This CDR3 comprises 12 residues. Deletions cut 6 bases from V and 5 bases from J, with 10 bases between. CDR3 residues: CASSGGQTEAFF. The CDR3 nucleotides read TGTGCCAGCAGCGGGGGTCAAACTGAAGCTTTCTTT.

The J gene is TRBJ2-3, the V gene TRBV6-4, with TRBD1 matching 8 bases. The ends lost 6 bases at V and 5 bases at J; junction bases unmatched: 4. This CDR3 is 13 amino acids long. Germline CDR1 reads MRHNA; CDR2 reads SNTAGT. The CDR3 loop reads CASSRGPEDTQYF. The CDR3 DNA follows: TGTGCCAGCAGCAGGGGGCCAGAAGATACGCAGTATTTT.

The chain uses TRBV27 and TRBJ2-3; D is possibly TRBD2 (6 bases). The V end lost 6 bases, the J end lost 1 base, and 17 bases lay between the germline ends. This CDR3 has 16 amino acids. The germline V gene has CDR1 MNHEY and CDR2 SMNVEV (reference sequence). The CDR3 coding sequence is TGTGCCAGCAGCCCCGTCGGGAGCTCCGGCACAGATACGCAGTATTTT. Translation: CASSPVGSSGTDTQYF.

This clone has just one count. The chain links TRBV9 to TRBJ2-5; TRBD2 aligns across 10 bases. V gave up 7 bases and J gave up 2 bases; unmatched junction bases: 8. Germline V CDR1 and CDR2: SGDLS, YYNGEE. The CDR3 is 15 residues long. This CDR3 reads CASSSGGKSQETQYF. DNA for the CDR3: TGTGCCAGCTCTAGCGGGGGAAAATCTCAAGAGACCCAGTACTTC.

With respect to this clone: Other DNA sequences in the sample encode the same CDR3. The rearrangement links TRBV27 to TRBJ1-3; D is undetermined. V lost 5 bases, J lost 0 bases, and 5 bases lay in between. The CDR3 consists of 13 residues. CDR1 MNHEY and CDR2 SMNVEV come from the germline V gene (reference sequence). The CDR3 sequence: CASSLRSGNTIYF. The CDR3 DNA follows: TGTGCCAGCAGTCTCCGCTCTGGAAACACCATATATTTT.

This chain links TRBV27 with TRBJ2-5, with D tentatively TRBD2 (6 bases). The closer fit of TRBJ2-7 to the DNA end suggests the J call may be wrong. The CDR3 totals 15 residues. The germline V gene encodes CDR1 MNHEY and CDR2 SMNVEV (reference sequence). In nucleotides, the CDR3 is TGTGCCAGCAGCACCCTACGGTTGGGGGGAAACGAGCAGTACTTC. Translation: CASSTLRLGGNEQYF.

The gene calls are TRBV5-6 and TRBJ2-3; TRBD2 matches at 9 bases. V was clipped by 0 bases and J by 1 base; unmatched bases: 3. The CDR3 covers 16 residues. CDR1 and CDR2 (germline): SGHDT, YYEEEE. In nucleotides, the CDR3 is TGTGCCAGCAGCTTGGAACAGCGGGGGGGCACAGATACGCAGTATTTT. It is translated as CASSLEQRGGTDTQYF.

The chain is built from TRBV18 and TRBJ2-2; 8 bases align to TRBD1. Per the germline V gene, CDR1 is KGHSH and CDR2 is LQKENI. The CDR3 is 16 amino acids. The V and J ends lost 2 bases and 5 bases, in that order; junction bases with no gene match: 7. The CDR3 bases are TGTGCCAGCTCACCAATTCCCAGGGGGCATACCGGGGAGCTGTTTTTT. Its protein product is CASSPIPRGHTGELFF. Combining the CDR3 with reference TRBV18 and TRBJ2-2 gives the whole variable domain NAGVMQNPRHLVRRRGQEARLRCSPMKGHSHVYWYRQLPEEGLKFMVYLQKENIIDESGMPKERFSAEFPKEGPSILRIQQVVRGDSAAYFCASSPIPRGHTGELFFGEGSRLTVL.

The chain joins TRBV4-3 to TRBJ1-2; 8 bases are shared with TRBD1. Germline V gives CDR1 LGHNA, CDR2 YSLEER. There are 19 residues in the CDR3. Trimming took 0 bases from V and 4 from J; bases not matched to a gene: 16. CDR3 loop: CASSQDRYLSGGDRYGYTF. In DNA form, the CDR3 reads TGCGCCAGCAGCCAAGATCGATACCTATCAGGGGGCGACCGCTATGGCTACACCTTC.

This chain connects TRBV28 to TRBJ1-1, with a tentative D call TRBD1 (5 bases). CDR3 length: 16 amino acids. Germline V gene data show CDR1 as MDHEN and CDR2 as SYDVKM. Trimming cost V 7 bases and J 1 base, with 19 bases left between them. CDR3 coding DNA: TGTGCCAGCATTGTGGGAGGGGAGGGGACGAACACTGAAGCTTTCTTT. This gives the protein CASIVGGEGTNTEAFF.

This chain joins TRBV27 and TRBJ2-1, with TRBD2 as a possible D gene (6 bases). This CDR3 is built from 15 residues. In germline, CDR1 is MNHEY, CDR2 SMNVEV (reference sequence). V gave up 5 bases and J gave up 4 bases, with 15 bases separating them. Written as DNA, the CDR3 is TGTGCCAGCAGTCATGGAGGGACCAATTACAATGAGCAGTTCTTC. Residues: CASSHGGTNYNEQFF.

This clone appeared a few times. The chain is built from TRBV7-9 and TRBJ2-3, with D perhaps TRBD1 (6 bases). The germline V and J ends were trimmed by 5 bases and 1 base, with 19 bases remaining between them. CDR1 is SEHNR and CDR2 is FQNEAQ in the germline V gene (reference sequence). This CDR3 has 17 amino acids. CDR3 loop: CASSHLIQGGGTDTQYF. The CDR3 nucleotides read TGTGCCAGCAGCCATCTGATACAGGGTGGGGGCACAGATACGCAGTATTTT.

This chain uses TRBV5-1 with TRBJ2-5, with 7 bases aligning to TRBD2. This CDR3 contains 17 residues. Germline V lookup: CDR1 SGHRS, CDR2 YFSETQ. V dropped 2 bases and J dropped 3; count of bases not matched to a gene: 13. The CDR3 DNA follows: TGCGCCAGCAGCTTTGGGGTCACGTGGGGGGGAGAAGAGACCCAGTACTTC. This gives the protein CASSFGVTWGGEETQYF.

This clone occurred once. The rearrangement links TRBV27 to TRBJ1-2; D gene ambiguous. The CDR3 totals 13 residues. Germline assignment: CDR1 MNHEY and CDR2 SMNVEV (reference sequence). The germline V and J ends were trimmed by 2 bases and 5 bases, with 9 bases remaining between them. The CDR3 DNA reads TGTGCCAGCAGTTTAATCAGCGGGTATGGCTACACCTTC. Protein sequence: CASSLISGYGYTF.